This T cell receptor beta chain comes out of a study of CD8+ T cells in alopecia areata. This CDR3 has 17 residues. CDR1 MNHNS and CDR2 SASEGT come from the germline V gene. V dropped 0 bases and J dropped 0; count of bases not matched to a gene: 3. Sequencing templates came from extracted RNA that was reverse transcribed into cDNA. The method was immunoSEQ multiplex PCR; TCRdb's version includes in-frame clones alone and lacks a portion of them. The table includes 140,000 to 150,000 clones, 75% to 90% detected once. This specimen consisted of CD8+ T cells sorted from blood, obtained at week 0. This TCR was sampled from a human donor with alopecia areata. The rearrangement uses TRBV6-1 and TRBJ2-1; 9 bases line up with TRBD2. The DNA for the CDR3 is TGTGCCAGCAGTGAAGCGCAGCGGGGGGACTCCTACAATGAGCAGTTCTTC. Translating it yields CASSEAQRGDSYNEQFF.